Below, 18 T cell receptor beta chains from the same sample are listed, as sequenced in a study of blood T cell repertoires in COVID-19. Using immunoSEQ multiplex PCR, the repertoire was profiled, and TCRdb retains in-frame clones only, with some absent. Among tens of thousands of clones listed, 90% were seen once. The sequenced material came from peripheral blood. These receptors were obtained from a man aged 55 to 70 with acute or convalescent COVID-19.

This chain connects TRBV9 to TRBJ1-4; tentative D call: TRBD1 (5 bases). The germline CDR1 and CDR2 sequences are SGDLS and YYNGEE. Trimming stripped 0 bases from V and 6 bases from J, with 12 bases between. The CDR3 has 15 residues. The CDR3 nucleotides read TGTGCCAGCAGCGTAGACCAGGGAAGGTATGAAAAACTGTTTTTT. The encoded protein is CASSVDQGRYEKLFF.

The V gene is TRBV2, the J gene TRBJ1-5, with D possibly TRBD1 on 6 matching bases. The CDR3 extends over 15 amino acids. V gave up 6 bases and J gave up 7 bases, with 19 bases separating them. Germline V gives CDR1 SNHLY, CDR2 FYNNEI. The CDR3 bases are TGTGCCAGCAGCCTGGCCGGGGGGGCCGGACAGCCCCAGCATTTT. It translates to CASSLAGGAGQPQHF.

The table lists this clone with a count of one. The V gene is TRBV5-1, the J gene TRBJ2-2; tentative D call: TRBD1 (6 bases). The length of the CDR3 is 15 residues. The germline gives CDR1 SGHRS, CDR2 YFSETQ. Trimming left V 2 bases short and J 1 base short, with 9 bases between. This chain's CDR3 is CASSFEQGNTGELFF. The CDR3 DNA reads TGCGCCAGCAGCTTTGAACAGGGGAACACCGGGGAGCTGTTTTTT.

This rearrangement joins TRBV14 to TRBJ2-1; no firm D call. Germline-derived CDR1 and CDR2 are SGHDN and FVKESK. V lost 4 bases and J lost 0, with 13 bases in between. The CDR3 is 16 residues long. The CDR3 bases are TGTGCCAGCAGCCTCCTCGGAGCTCTCTCCTACAATGAGCAGTTCTTC. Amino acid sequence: CASSLLGALSYNEQFF. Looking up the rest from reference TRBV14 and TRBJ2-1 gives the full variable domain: EAGVTQFPSHSVIEKGQTVTLRCDPISGHDNLYWYRRVMGKEIKFLLHFVKESKQDESGMPNNRFLAERTGGTYSTLKVQPAELEDSGVYFCASSLLGALSYNEQFFGPGTRLTVL.

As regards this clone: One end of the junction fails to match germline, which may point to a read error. The CDR3 reads CASNQGGRATNEKLFF. As DNA, the CDR3 is TGTGCCAGCAACCAAGGCGGGCGAGCAACTAATGAAAAACTGTTTTTT. The rearrangement links TRBV3-1 (or the pseudogene TRBV3-2) to TRBJ1-4, with D unclear. The CDR3 is 16 amino acids. The germline V gene encodes CDR1 LGHDT and CDR2 YNNKEL (reference sequence).

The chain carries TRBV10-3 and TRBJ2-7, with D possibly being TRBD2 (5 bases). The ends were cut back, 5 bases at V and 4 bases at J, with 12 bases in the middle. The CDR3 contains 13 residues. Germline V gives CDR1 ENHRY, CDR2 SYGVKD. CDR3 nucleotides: TGTGCCATCAGTTCGAGAGAGGGATACGAGCAGTACTTC. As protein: CAISSREGYEQYF.

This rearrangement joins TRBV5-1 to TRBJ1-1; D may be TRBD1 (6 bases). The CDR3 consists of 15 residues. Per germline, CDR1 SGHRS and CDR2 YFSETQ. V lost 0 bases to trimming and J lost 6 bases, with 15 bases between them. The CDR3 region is CASSLALGEGAEAFF. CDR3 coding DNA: TGCGCCAGCAGCTTGGCCTTGGGGGAGGGGGCTGAAGCTTTCTTT.

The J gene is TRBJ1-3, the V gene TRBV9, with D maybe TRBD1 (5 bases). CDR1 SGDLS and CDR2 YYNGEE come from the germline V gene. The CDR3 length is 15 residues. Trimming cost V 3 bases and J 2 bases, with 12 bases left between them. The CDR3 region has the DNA TGTGCCAGCAGCGCTGACCACAGGACTGGAAACACCATATATTTT. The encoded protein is CASSADHRTGNTIYF.

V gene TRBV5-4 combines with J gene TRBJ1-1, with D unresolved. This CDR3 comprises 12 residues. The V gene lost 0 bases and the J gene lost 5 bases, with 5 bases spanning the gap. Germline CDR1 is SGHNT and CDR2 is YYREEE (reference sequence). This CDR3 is CASSLDGTEAFF. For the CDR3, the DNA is TGTGCCAGCAGCTTGGACGGGACTGAAGCTTTCTTT.

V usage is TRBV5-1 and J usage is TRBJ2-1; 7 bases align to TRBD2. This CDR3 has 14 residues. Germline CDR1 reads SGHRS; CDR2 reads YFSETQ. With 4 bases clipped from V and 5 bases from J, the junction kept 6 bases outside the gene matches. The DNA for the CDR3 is TGCGCCAGCAGCCGGGGGGACCGAAACAATGAGCAGTTCTTC. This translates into CASSRGDRNNEQFF. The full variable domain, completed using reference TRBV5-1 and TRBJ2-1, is KAGVTQTPRYLIKTRGQQVTLSCSPISGHRSVSWYQQTPGQGLQFLFEYFSETQRNKGNFPGRFSGRQFSNSRSEMNVSTLELGDSALYLCASSRGDRNNEQFFGPGTRLTVL.

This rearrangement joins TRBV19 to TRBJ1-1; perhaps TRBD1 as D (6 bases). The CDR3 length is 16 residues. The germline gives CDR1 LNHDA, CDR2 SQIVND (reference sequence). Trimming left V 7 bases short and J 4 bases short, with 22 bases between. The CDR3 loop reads CASKLRTETVITEAFF. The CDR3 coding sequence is TGTGCCAGTAAGTTAAGGACAGAGACGGTCATCACTGAAGCTTTCTTT.

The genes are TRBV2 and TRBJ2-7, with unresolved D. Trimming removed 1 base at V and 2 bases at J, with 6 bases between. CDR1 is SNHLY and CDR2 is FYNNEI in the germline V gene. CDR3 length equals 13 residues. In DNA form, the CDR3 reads TGTGCCAGCAGTGAAGGCAGGACCTACGAGCAGTACTTC. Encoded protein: CASSEGRTYEQYF.

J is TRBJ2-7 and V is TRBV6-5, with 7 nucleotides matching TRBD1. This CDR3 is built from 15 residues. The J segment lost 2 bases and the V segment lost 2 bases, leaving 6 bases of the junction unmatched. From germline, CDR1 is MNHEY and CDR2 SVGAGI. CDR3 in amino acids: CASSYMTGNTYEQYF. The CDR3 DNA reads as TGTGCCAGCAGTTACATGACAGGGAACACCTACGAGCAGTACTTC.

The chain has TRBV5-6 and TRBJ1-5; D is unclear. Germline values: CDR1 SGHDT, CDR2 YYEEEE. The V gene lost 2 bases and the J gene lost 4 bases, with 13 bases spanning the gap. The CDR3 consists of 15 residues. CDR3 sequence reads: CASSLNRHLNQPQHF. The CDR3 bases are TGTGCCAGCAGCTTAAACCGACATCTAAATCAGCCCCAGCATTTT.

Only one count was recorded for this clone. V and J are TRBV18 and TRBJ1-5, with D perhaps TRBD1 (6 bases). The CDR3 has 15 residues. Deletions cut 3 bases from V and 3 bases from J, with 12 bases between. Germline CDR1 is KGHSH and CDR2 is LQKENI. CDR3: CASSPDSLYNQPQHF. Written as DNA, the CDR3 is TGTGCCAGCTCACCGGACAGCCTATACAATCAGCCCCAGCATTTT. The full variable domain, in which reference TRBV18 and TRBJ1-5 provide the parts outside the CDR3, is NAGVMQNPRHLVRRRGQEARLRCSPMKGHSHVYWYRQLPEEGLKFMVYLQKENIIDESGMPKERFSAEFPKEGPSILRIQQVVRGDSAAYFCASSPDSLYNQPQHFGDGTRLSIL.

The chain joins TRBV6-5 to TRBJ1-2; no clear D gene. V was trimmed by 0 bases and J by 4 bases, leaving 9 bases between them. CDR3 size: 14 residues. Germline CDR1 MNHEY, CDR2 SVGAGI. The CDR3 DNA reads TGTGCCAGCAGTTACTCGAACGGTCCCTATGGCTACACCTTC. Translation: CASSYSNGPYGYTF.

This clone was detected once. CDR3 loop: CASPGTGGWEKLFF. The CDR3 DNA sequence: TGCGCCAGCCCCGGGACAGGGGGCTGGGAAAAACTGTTTTTT. The gene calls are TRBV23-1 and TRBJ1-4, with 12 bases identical to TRBD1. TRBV23-1 belongs to the ORF category, with a function that is uncertain. The CDR3 runs 14 residues. J was trimmed by 8 bases and V by 8 bases; bases with no gene match: 6.

CDR3 DNA sequence: TGTGCCAGCAGCTTACCCCCCGGGGGGCAGGTTAACACTGAAGCTTTCTTT. Translated: CASSLPPGGQVNTEAFF. V and J are TRBV5-4 and TRBJ1-1; perhaps TRBD1 as D (6 bases). The CDR3 runs to 17 residues. Between the trimmed V and J ends, which lost 2 bases and 2 bases, there was a span of 19 bases. Germline CDR1 SGHNT, CDR2 YYREEE (reference sequence). The whole variable domain, filled in from reference TRBV5-4 and TRBJ1-1, reads ETGVTQSPTHLIKTRGQQVTLRCSSQSGHNTVSWYQQALGQGPQFIFQYYREEENGRGNFPPRFSGLQFPNYSSELNVNALELDDSALYLCASSLPPGGQVNTEAFFGQGTRLTVV.